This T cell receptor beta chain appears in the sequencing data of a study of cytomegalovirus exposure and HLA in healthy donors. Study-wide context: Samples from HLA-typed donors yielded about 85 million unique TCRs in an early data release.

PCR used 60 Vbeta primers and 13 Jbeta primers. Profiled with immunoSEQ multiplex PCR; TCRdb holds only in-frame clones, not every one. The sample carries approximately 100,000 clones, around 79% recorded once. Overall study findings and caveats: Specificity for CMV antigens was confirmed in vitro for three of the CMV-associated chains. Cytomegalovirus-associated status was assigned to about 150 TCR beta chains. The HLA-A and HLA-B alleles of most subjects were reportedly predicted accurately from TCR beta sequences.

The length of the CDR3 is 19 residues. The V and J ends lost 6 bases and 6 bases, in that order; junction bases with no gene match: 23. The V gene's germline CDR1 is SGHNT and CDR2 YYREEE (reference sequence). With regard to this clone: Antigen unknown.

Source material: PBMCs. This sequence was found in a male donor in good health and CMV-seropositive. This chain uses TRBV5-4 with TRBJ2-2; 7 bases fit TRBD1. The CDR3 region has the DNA TGTGCCAGCACCCATTTCCCCTTTAGGGGGCGGAAGGCACCCGGGGAGCTGTTTTTT. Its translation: CASTHFPFRGRKAPGELFF.